This T cell receptor (beta chain) was captured by sequencing in a study of T-cell memory formation after mild COVID-19 (dated by TCRdb to about 2021). About the study as a whole: TCR sequence clusters from the two donors were found to be largely donor specific. Longitudinal TCRalpha and TCRbeta repertoire sequencing tracked T-cell clones expanding and contracting after mild COVID-19 in a couple of donors. Two young, previously healthy adult volunteers made up the cohort, one male and one female.

Results the study describes overall, beyond this receptor: Some responding clones were detected in pre-infection memory, which suggested that pre-existing cross-reactive memory T cells had joined the SARS-CoV-2 response. SARS-CoV-2 specificity was not confirmed for the second-wave clones peaking on day 37. Clones that contracted from day 15 to 85 showed balanced CD4/CD8 phenotypes, whereas a second wave of clones that expanded from day 15 to 37 leaned towards CD4+. The study included only two mild cases, and larger cohorts that include severe cases with pre-infection samples were judged to be necessary. Contracting CD4+ clones appeared mostly in the CM and EM memory subsets, whereas CD8+ clones were enriched in EMRA.

There are a few counts of this clonotype. Its recognized antigen is unknown. Base qualities are missing; no much larger clone stands one base away. PBMCs were isolated by Ficoll-Paque density gradient centrifugation. Sequencing relied on an Illumina NovaSeq 6000. TCRalpha and TCRbeta cDNA libraries were constructed by 5'RACE with constant-segment primers, with sample barcodes and unique molecular identifiers being introduced. Trizol reagent was used to extract RNA from every sample. The libraries were amplified in two PCR steps, and the second step added a second sample barcode and Illumina TruSeq adapters. The libraries were sequenced on an Illumina NovaSeq using 2 x 150 bp paired-end reads. Regarding the original processing steps: Reads were demultiplexed and collapsed into UMI-guided consensus sequences with migec v1.2.7. Using mixcr v2.1.11, UMI consensuses were aligned to TRA and TRB V and J templates and then assembled into clonotypes. Expanded or contracted clonotypes were those called significant by both edgeR and NoisET, with noise models trained on biological replicates. For edgeR calls, the thresholds were a false discovery rate-adjusted p below 0.01 and a log2 fold-change of 1. PCA with hierarchical clustering of max-normalized trajectories of the 1000 most abundant clonotypes was used as exploratory dynamics analysis. Separately sequenced CD4+ and CD8+ repertoires were used to assign a CD4 or CD8 phenotype to each responding clone. The public reads were run again by TCRdb, first through fastp at Q25 and then through MiXCR, and only productive beta chains were kept. CDR3 protein sequences are deduplicated, and each keeps its most common genes and DNA. In this record, the V and J calls reflect TCRdb's handling and not the investigators' own analysis. The sample contains about 470,000 distinct CDR3 sequences, approximately 25% of them found a single time. The ten largest account for around 12% of the sample.

V loses 5 bases, J loses 4 bases, and the germline ends lie 8 bases apart. The CDR3 has 13 amino acids, counting the end cysteine and phenylalanine. Only the CDR3 region is kept as DNA, spanning 39 bases read in frame from base 1. CDR1 and CDR2 (KGHDR, SFDVKD) derive from the germline V gene. The chain links TRBV24-1 with TRBJ1-5; the D gene cannot be resolved reliably. Sample: PBMCs or a T cell subset sorted from them (not recorded which). This sequence originates from an adult woman who had mild COVID-19 (a few samples of this study predate the infection). The sample titles of this study are shuffled in the database, so cell type and time point are left out; the donor was told from shared clones. The sequenced DNA is TGTGCCACCAGTGGACGGTTAAATCAGCCCCAGCATTTT. Its product reads: CATSGRLNQPQHF.